Below are 12 T cell receptor beta chains sequenced from a single sample in a study of radiotherapy plus CTLA-4 blockade in lung cancer. Assay used: immunoSEQ multiplex PCR; TCRdb lists only in-frame clones, some missing. The sample yields tens of thousands of clones, 65% to 80% seen once. Here the sequenced sample was peripheral blood, taken from a patient treated with radiotherapy plus ipilimumab. These receptors were taken from a human donor with non-small cell lung cancer whose response to radiotherapy plus ipilimumab could not be evaluated.

The CDR3 DNA follows: TGTGCCAGCAGTTACTCGCAGGGGGTTAATTCACCCCTCCACTTT. Translating it yields CASSYSQGVNSPLHF. This sequence joins TRBV6-5 and TRBJ1-6, with 7 bases identical to TRBD1. The CDR3 totals 15 residues. Germline lookup yields CDR1 MNHEY and CDR2 SVGAGI. Trimming cost V 0 bases and J 6 bases; bases outside gene matches: 2.

Only one count was recorded for this clone. The chain is built from TRBV30 and TRBJ2-7; 7 bases are shared with TRBD1. CDR1 is GTSNPN, CDR2 SVGIG, per germline (reference sequence). CDR3 length equals 14 residues. The V and J ends lost 8 bases and 2 bases, in that order; junction bases with no gene match: 12. This chain's CDR3 is CASQTGEGPYEQYF. The CDR3 bases are TGTGCCAGCCAAACAGGGGAAGGTCCCTACGAGCAGTACTTC.

V gene TRBV5-4 combines with J gene TRBJ2-3, with D perhaps TRBD2 (7 bases). The CDR3 is 16 residues long. V was pared by 4 bases and J by 4 bases, with 19 bases between. Germline CDR1 is SGHNT and CDR2 is YYREEE (reference sequence). CDR3 amino acids: CASSPRGGGLADTQYF. The CDR3 bases are TGTGCCAGCAGCCCAAGGGGAGGGGGGCTGGCAGATACGCAGTATTTT.

The V gene is TRBV2, the J gene TRBJ2-5; the D gene is possibly TRBD2 (5 bases). With the DNA end fitting TRBJ2-7 better, the J assignment may be wrong. The CDR3 consists of 15 residues. Germline CDR1 reads SNHLY; CDR2 reads FYNNEI. In DNA form, the CDR3 reads TGTGCCAGCAGTGACCTAGTCCTGACGGGGTACGAGCAGTACTTC. This encodes CASSDLVLTGYEQYF.

V gene TRBV6-5 combines with J gene TRBJ1-1, with TRBD1 identical over 9 bases. Losses at the gene ends were 0 bases for V and 10 bases for J; bases not matched to a gene: 6. The germline V gene has CDR1 MNHEY and CDR2 SVGAGI. The CDR3 extends over 14 amino acids. CDR3 residues: CASSYSGQGRSAFF. The CDR3 nucleotides read TGTGCCAGCAGTTACTCGGGACAGGGACGTTCAGCTTTCTTT.

This chain uses TRBV7-2 with TRBJ1-2; D might be TRBD1 (6 bases). The V end was cut by 1 base, the J end by 3 bases, with 12 bases between. CDR1 is SGHTA and CDR2 is FQGNSA in the germline V gene. The CDR3 is 15 amino acids. The CDR3, as DNA: TGTGCCAGCAGCTTAGGACAACAGGGATACTATGGCTACACCTTC. This translates into CASSLGQQGYYGYTF. Supplemented by reference TRBV7-2 and TRBJ1-2, the full variable domain reads GAGVSQSPSNKVTEKGKDVELRCDPISGHTALYWYRQSLGQGLEFLIYFQGNSAPDKSGLPSDRFSAERTGGSVSTLTIQRTQQEDSAVYLCASSLGQQGYYGYTFGSGTRLTVV.

This chain links TRBV6-1 with TRBJ2-7; perhaps TRBD2 as D (6 bases). V lost 4 bases and J 6 bases, leaving 10 bases between the germline ends. This CDR3 is 12 amino acids long. Germline V gives CDR1 MNHNS, CDR2 SASEGT. The DNA for the CDR3 is TGTGCCAGCAGTGGGAGCGGGCTCGAGCAGTACTTC. Amino acids: CASSGSGLEQYF.

The chain carries TRBV2 and TRBJ1-5; tentatively, D is TRBD1 (5 bases). Trimming cost V 8 bases and J 9 bases, with 14 bases left between them. CDR1 and CDR2 from the germline V gene are SNHLY and FYNNEI. The CDR3 length is 12 residues. CDR3 DNA: TGTGCCAGCGGAACAGGATCAGGGCCCCAGCATTTT. Its protein product is CASGTGSGPQHF.

This clone turned up a few times. The chain carries TRBV7-2 and TRBJ1-3; 9 nucleotides match TRBD1. The CDR3 runs to 15 residues. The V segment lost 5 bases and the J segment 2 bases; nucleotides outside the gene matches: 4. Germline loops: CDR1 SGHTA, CDR2 FQGNSA. Here the CDR3 DNA reads TGTGCCAGCAGCCCACAGGGGGCGGCTGGAAACACCATATATTTT. It encodes CASSPQGAAGNTIYF.

CDR3 sequence (DNA): TGTGCCAGCAGTCACGGACTAGCGGGGGGGGGCGAGCAGTTCTTC. It yields the protein CASSHGLAGGGEQFF. The chain employs TRBV28 and TRBJ2-1; 15 positions match TRBD2. The length of the CDR3 is 15 residues. The germline V gene encodes CDR1 MDHEN and CDR2 SYDVKM. The V gene end was trimmed by 5 bases and the J gene end by 10 bases; junction bases not matched to a gene: 6.

The genes are TRBV28 and TRBJ2-2, with D possibly being TRBD1 (7 bases). The ends were cut back, 3 bases at V and 7 bases at J, with 12 bases in the middle. The CDR3 has 14 residues. Germline V gene data show CDR1 as MDHEN and CDR2 as SYDVKM. CDR3 DNA: TGTGCCAGCAGTTTGTCCCAGGGGGGCGGGGAGCTGTTTTTT. Amino acid sequence: CASSLSQGGGELFF. The full variable domain, its missing parts supplied by reference TRBV28 and TRBJ2-2, is DVKVTQSSRYLVKRTGEKVFLECVQDMDHENMFWYRQDPGLGLRLIYFSYDVKMKEKGDIPEGYSVSREKKERFSLILESASTNQTSMYLCASSLSQGGGELFFGEGSRLTVL.

This chain joins TRBV19 and TRBJ2-3; 8 bases are a match to TRBD1. V shed 3 bases and J 2 bases; nucleotides not matched to a gene: 4. The V gene's germline CDR1 is LNHDA and CDR2 SQIVND (reference sequence). The CDR3 has 15 amino acids. The CDR3: CASSIDRGHTDTQYF. DNA for the CDR3: TGTGCCAGTAGTATCGACAGGGGCCACACAGATACGCAGTATTTT.